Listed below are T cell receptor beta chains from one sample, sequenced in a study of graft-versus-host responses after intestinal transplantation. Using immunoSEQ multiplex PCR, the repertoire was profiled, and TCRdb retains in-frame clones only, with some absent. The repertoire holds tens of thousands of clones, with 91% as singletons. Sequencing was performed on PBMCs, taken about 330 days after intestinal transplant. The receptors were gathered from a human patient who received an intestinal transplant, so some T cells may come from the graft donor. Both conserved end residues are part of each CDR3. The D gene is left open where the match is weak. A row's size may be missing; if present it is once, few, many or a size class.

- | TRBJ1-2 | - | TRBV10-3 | CAISEIGDSYGYTF | TGTGCCATCAGTGAGATAGGCGATAGCTATGGCTACACCTTC
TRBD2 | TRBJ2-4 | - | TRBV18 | CASSPGRAGGLFVKNIQYF | TGTGCCAGCTCACCAGGACGCGCGGGAGGGCTATTTGTCAAAAACATTCAGTACTTC
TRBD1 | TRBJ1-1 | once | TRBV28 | CASSSAGWRNRGENTEAFF | TGTGCCAGCAGTTCGGCCGGGTGGAGAAACAGGGGCGAGAACACTGAAGCTTTCTTT
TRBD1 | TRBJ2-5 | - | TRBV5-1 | CASRGDRAETQYF | TGCGCCAGCAGAGGGGACAGGGCTGAGACCCAGTACTTC
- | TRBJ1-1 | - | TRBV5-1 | CASSFNGRSDTEAFF | TGCGCCAGCAGCTTCAACGGACGGAGCGACACTGAAGCTTTCTTT
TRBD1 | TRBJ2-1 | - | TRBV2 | CASSRDRDEYNEQFF | TGTGCCAGCAGTCGGGACAGGGACGAGTACAATGAGCAGTTCTTC
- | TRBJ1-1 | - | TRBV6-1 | CASSDIGTEAFF | TGTGCCAGCAGTGATATCGGCACTGAAGCTTTCTTT
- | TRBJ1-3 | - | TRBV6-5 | CASSQNFRAGNTIYF | TGTGCCAGCAGCCAAAACTTCCGGGCTGGAAACACCATATATTTT
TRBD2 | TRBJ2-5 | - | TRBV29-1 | CSAEGRGGETQYF | TGCAGCGCCGAGGGCCGGGGGGGAGAGACCCAGTACTTC
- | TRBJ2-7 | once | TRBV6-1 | CASSEGHEQYF | TGTGCCAGCAGTGAAGGTCACGAGCAGTACTTC
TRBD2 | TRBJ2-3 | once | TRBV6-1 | CASSARPLAALTDTQYF | TGTGCCAGCAGTGCCCGCCCACTAGCGGCCCTCACAGATACGCAGTATTTT
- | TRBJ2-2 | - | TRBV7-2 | CASSLDGNTGELFF | TGTGCCAGCAGCTTAGACGGGAACACCGGGGAGCTGTTTTTT
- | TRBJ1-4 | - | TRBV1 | CTSSQALYRFGDRGLTNEKLFF | TGCACCAGCAGCCAAGCTTTGTACCGGTTTGGGGACAGGGGGCTCACTAATGAAAAACTGTTTTTT
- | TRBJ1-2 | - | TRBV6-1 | CASSVLQGGGYTF | TGTGCCAGCAGTGTCCTCCAGGGTGGTGGCTACACCTTC
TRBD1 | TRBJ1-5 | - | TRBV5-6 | CASSLASGTGSNQPQHF | TGTGCCAGCAGCTTGGCTTCCGGGACAGGGAGCAATCAGCCCCAGCATTTT
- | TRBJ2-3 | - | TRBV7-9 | CASSFAQLANTQYF | TGTGCCAGCAGCTTCGCACAGTTGGCAAATACGCAGTATTTT
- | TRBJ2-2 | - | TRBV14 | CASSHRKGAYSGELFF | TGTGCCAGCAGCCACCGGAAAGGGGCGTATAGCGGGGAGCTGTTTTTT
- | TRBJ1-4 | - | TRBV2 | CASSESLSNEKLFF | TGTGCCAGCAGTGAATCACTGAGTAATGAAAAACTGTTTTTT
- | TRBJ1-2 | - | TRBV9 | CASSVDRNYGYTF | TGTGCCAGCAGCGTAGACAGGAACTATGGCTACACCTTC
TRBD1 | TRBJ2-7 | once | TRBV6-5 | CASSYSGTGRYEQYF | TGTGCCAGCAGTTACTCCGGGACAGGGAGGTACGAGCAGTACTTC
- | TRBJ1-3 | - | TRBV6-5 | CASSYNHPGSGNTIYF | TGTGCCAGCAGTTATAATCACCCCGGCTCTGGAAACACCATATATTTT
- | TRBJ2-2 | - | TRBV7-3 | CASSLAGNTGELFF | TGTGCCAGCAGCTTAGCGGGAAACACCGGGGAGCTGTTTTTT
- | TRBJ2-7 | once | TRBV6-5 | CASSYRDTGYEQYF | TGTGCCAGCAGTTACCGGGACACCGGCTACGAGCAGTACTTC
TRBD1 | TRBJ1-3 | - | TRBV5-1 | CASSLTGGSGNTIYF | TGCGCCAGCAGCTTGACAGGGGGCTCTGGAAACACCATATATTTT
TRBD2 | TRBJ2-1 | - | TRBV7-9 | CASSFNLAGRDEQFF | TGTGCCAGCAGCTTTAACCTAGCGGGAAGGGATGAGCAGTTCTTC
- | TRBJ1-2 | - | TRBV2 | CASSLKLRGGYTF | TGTGCCAGCAGCCTGAAGTTAAGGGGGGGCTACACCTTC
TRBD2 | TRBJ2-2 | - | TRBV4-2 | CASSQAGGESGELFF | TGTGCCAGCAGCCAAGCCGGGGGGGAATCCGGGGAGCTGTTTTTT
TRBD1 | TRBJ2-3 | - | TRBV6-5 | CASRRQGLDTQYF | TGTGCCAGCAGAAGACAGGGTTTGGATACGCAGTATTTT
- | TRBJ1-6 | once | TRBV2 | CASHGVSSYNSPLHF | TGTGCCAGCCATGGGGTGAGCTCCTATAATTCACCCCTCCACTTT
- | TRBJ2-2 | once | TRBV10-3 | CAIRGETGAAGELFF | TGTGCCATCAGGGGAGAGACGGGGGCTGCCGGGGAGCTGTTTTTT
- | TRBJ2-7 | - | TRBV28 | CASSLSGLASYEQYF | TGTGCCAGCAGTTTATCGGGCCTGGCCTCCTACGAGCAGTACTTC
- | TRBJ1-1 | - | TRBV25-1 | CASSESALREAFF | TGTGCCAGCAGTGAAAGTGCTCTACGGGAAGCTTTCTTT
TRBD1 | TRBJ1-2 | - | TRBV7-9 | CASSLGTGGNRGGYTF | TGTGCCAGCAGCTTGGGGACAGGGGGCAATCGGGGTGGCTACACCTTC
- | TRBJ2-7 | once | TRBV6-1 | CASLLDNSYEQYF | TGTGCCAGCTTACTGGACAACTCCTACGAGCAGTACTTC
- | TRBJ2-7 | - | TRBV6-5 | CASSTYREVRYEQYF | TGTGCCAGCTCTACTTACAGGGAGGTGAGGTACGAGCAGTACTTC
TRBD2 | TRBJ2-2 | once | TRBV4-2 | CASSQLAGGPDTGELFF | TGTGCCAGCAGCCAACTAGCGGGAGGGCCGGACACCGGGGAGCTGTTTTTT
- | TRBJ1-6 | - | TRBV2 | CASSLLGSYNSPLHF | TGTGCCAGCAGCCTTCTCGGGTCCTATAATTCACCCCTCCACTTT
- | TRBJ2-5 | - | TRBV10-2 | CASRSLAETQYF | TGCGCCAGCAGGAGCTTGGCGGAGACCCAGTACTTC
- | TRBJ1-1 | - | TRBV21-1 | CASSKGGGRSTEAFF | TGTGCCAGCAGCAAAGGTGGGGGCAGGAGCACTGAAGCTTTCTTT
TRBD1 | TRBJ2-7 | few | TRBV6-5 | CASSRIRDSSYEQYF | TGTGCCAGCAGTAGAATCCGGGACAGCTCCTACGAGCAGTACTTC
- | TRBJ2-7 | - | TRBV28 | CASCEVGVSYEQYF | TGTGCCAGCTGCGAAGTGGGGGTATCCTACGAGCAGTACTTC
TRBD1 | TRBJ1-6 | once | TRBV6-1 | CASTGTGEGSPLHF | TGTGCCAGCACCGGGACAGGGGAAGGGTCACCCCTCCACTTT
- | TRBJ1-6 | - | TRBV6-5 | CASSYPHPNSPLHF | TGTGCCAGCAGTTACCCCCATCCCAATTCACCCCTCCACTTT
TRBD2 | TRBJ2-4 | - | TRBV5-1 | CASSWTSGSGGIQYF | TGCGCCAGCAGCTGGACTAGCGGGAGTGGGGGCATTCAGTACTTC
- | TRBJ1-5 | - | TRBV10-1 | CASSESRQPQHF | TGCGCCAGCAGTGAGTCGCGACAGCCCCAGCATTTT
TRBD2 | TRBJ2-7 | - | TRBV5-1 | CASSFSGGANEQYF | TGCGCCAGCAGCTTTTCCGGGGGGGCGAACGAGCAGTACTTC
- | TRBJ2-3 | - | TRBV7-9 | CASSLEGGVITDTQYF | TGTGCCAGCAGCTTAGAGGGCGGGGTGATTACAGATACGCAGTATTTT
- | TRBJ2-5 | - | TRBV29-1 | CSVKGRGLQETQYF | TGCAGCGTTAAAGGCAGGGGCCTCCAAGAGACCCAGTACTTC
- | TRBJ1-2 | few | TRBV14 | CASSQDIHTF | TGTGCCAGCAGCCAAGATATCCACACCTTC